These T cell receptor beta chains were read from a single sample in a study of tumor-infiltrating lymphocytes in localized non-small cell lung cancer. Clones were read by immunoSEQ multiplex PCR, and TCRdb kept only the in-frame ones, dropping some. The sample shows about 8,900 clones, 60% to 80% of them seen only once. The specimen was uninvolved lung tissue not adjacent to the tumor. These TCRs come from a human donor with non-small cell lung cancer. The CDR3 runs from the conserved cysteine through the conserved F or W. The D gene is left open where the match is weak. Size is stated for part of the rows, as once, few or many counts, or as a class when the clone is expanded.

abundance: medium-sized
j_gene: TRBJ1-2
d_gene: NA
v_gene: TRBV9
CDR3aa: CASSATGPRDYGYTF
CDR3nt: TGTGCCAGCAGCGCGACAGGCCCGCGCGACTATGGCTACACCTTC

abundance: medium-sized
j_gene: TRBJ2-7
d_gene: TRBD2
v_gene: TRBV30
CDR3aa: CAWSSGGGRPQYF
CDR3nt: TGTGCCTGGAGTTCTGGGGGCGGGAGGCCCCAGTACTTC

abundance: few
j_gene: TRBJ2-5
d_gene: TRBD2
v_gene: TRBV28
CDR3aa: CASSDDRTGGETQYF
CDR3nt: TGTGCCAGCAGTGATGACCGAACGGGAGGGGAGACCCAGTACTTC

abundance: once
j_gene: TRBJ1-1
d_gene: NA
v_gene: TRBV30
CDR3aa: CAWNSGAESTEAFF
CDR3nt: TGTGCCTGGAATTCAGGGGCCGAGAGCACTGAAGCTTTCTTT

abundance: NA
j_gene: TRBJ2-7
d_gene: NA
v_gene: TRBV6-5
CDR3aa: CASSYSITSSMREQYF
CDR3nt: TGTGCCAGCAGTTACTCGATTACCTCCAGTATGCGGGAGCAGTACTTC

abundance: few
j_gene: TRBJ2-7
d_gene: NA
v_gene: TRBV9
CDR3aa: CATLPGDEQYF
CDR3nt: TGTGCCACCTTACCCGGGGACGAGCAGTACTTC

abundance: NA
j_gene: TRBJ2-3
d_gene: NA
v_gene: TRBV29-1
CDR3aa: CSDRGGRSTDTQYF
CDR3nt: TGCAGCGACCGCGGGGGCCGAAGCACAGATACGCAGTATTTT

abundance: NA
j_gene: TRBJ1-2
d_gene: NA
v_gene: TRBV20-1
CDR3aa: CSARRASGYTF
CDR3nt: TGCAGTGCTCGCAGGGCTAGTGGCTACACCTTC

abundance: medium-sized
j_gene: TRBJ2-2
d_gene: NA
v_gene: TRBV6-5
CDR3aa: CASSYSSGNTGELFF
CDR3nt: TGTGCCAGCAGTTACTCTAGCGGCAACACCGGGGAGCTGTTTTTT

abundance: NA
j_gene: TRBJ2-1
d_gene: NA
v_gene: TRBV7-2
CDR3aa: CASSTIGTGTYNEQFF
CDR3nt: TGTGCCAGCAGCACCATTGGCACAGGAACCTACAATGAGCAGTTCTTC

abundance: NA
j_gene: TRBJ2-2
d_gene: TRBD1
v_gene: TRBV7-9
CDR3aa: CASGGQGRTGELFF
CDR3nt: TGTGCCAGCGGGGGACAGGGAAGAACCGGGGAGCTGTTTTTT

abundance: NA
j_gene: TRBJ2-3
d_gene: NA
v_gene: TRBV7-2
CDR3aa: CASSLWTRRGDTQYF
CDR3nt: TGTGCCAGCAGCTTATGGACACGGCGGGGAGATACGCAGTATTTT

abundance: NA
j_gene: TRBJ2-7
d_gene: TRBD2
v_gene: TRBV4-3
CDR3aa: CASSQGRTSGYEQYF
CDR3nt: TGCGCCAGCAGCCAAGGGAGAACTAGCGGCTACGAGCAGTACTTC

abundance: NA
j_gene: TRBJ2-1
d_gene: NA
v_gene: TRBV25-1
CDR3aa: CASSGTVHQNNEQFF
CDR3nt: TGTGCCAGCAGTGGGACGGTTCACCAAAACAATGAGCAGTTCTTC

abundance: NA
j_gene: TRBJ2-3
d_gene: TRBD1
v_gene: TRBV9
CDR3aa: CASSAGQGPDTQYF
CDR3nt: TGTGCCAGCAGCGCCGGACAGGGCCCCGATACGCAGTATTTT

abundance: NA
j_gene: TRBJ2-2
d_gene: NA
v_gene: TRBV5-1
CDR3aa: CASSLVGHQGAGELFF
CDR3nt: TGCGCCAGCAGCTTGGTGGGACACCAGGGAGCCGGGGAGCTGTTTTTT

abundance: NA
j_gene: TRBJ1-3
d_gene: NA
v_gene: TRBV28
CDR3aa: CASSYRNTIYF
CDR3nt: TGTGCCAGCAGTTACAGAAACACCATATATTTT

abundance: NA
j_gene: TRBJ2-7
d_gene: TRBD2
v_gene: TRBV5-4
CDR3aa: CASSVWTSGIVEQYF
CDR3nt: TGTGCCAGCAGCGTCTGGACTAGCGGGATCGTCGAGCAGTACTTC

abundance: NA
j_gene: TRBJ2-2
d_gene: NA
v_gene: TRBV9
CDR3aa: CASSVGATNTGELFF
CDR3nt: TGTGCCAGCAGCGTAGGGGCTACGAACACCGGGGAGCTGTTTTTT

abundance: once
j_gene: TRBJ2-1
d_gene: TRBD2
v_gene: TRBV15
CDR3aa: CATSREYSRGRAEDEQFF
CDR3nt: TGTGCCACCAGCAGAGAGTATAGTCGCGGGAGGGCCGAGGATGAGCAGTTCTTC

abundance: NA
j_gene: TRBJ2-7
d_gene: NA
v_gene: TRBV5-4
CDR3aa: CASSLALASTTYEQYF
CDR3nt: TGTGCCAGCAGCTTGGCTTTAGCCTCCACCACCTACGAGCAGTACTTC

abundance: medium-sized
j_gene: TRBJ1-2
d_gene: NA
v_gene: TRBV28
CDR3aa: CASSLDRRNYGYTF
CDR3nt: TGTGCCAGCAGCCTCGACAGACGAAACTATGGCTACACCTTC

abundance: NA
j_gene: TRBJ2-7
d_gene: NA
v_gene: TRBV13
CDR3aa: CASSTRKANKYF
CDR3nt: TGTGCCAGCAGCACCCGGAAGGCGAATAAGTACTTC

abundance: NA
j_gene: TRBJ2-3
d_gene: NA
v_gene: TRBV27
CDR3aa: CASRPGFTPDTQYF
CDR3nt: TGTGCCAGCAGGCCAGGGTTTACCCCAGATACGCAGTATTTT

abundance: NA
j_gene: TRBJ2-1
d_gene: NA
v_gene: TRBV30
CDR3aa: CAWMPGVQNEQFF
CDR3nt: TGTGCCTGGATGCCGGGAGTTCAGAATGAGCAGTTCTTC

abundance: medium-sized
j_gene: TRBJ2-5
d_gene: NA
v_gene: TRBV7-7
CDR3aa: CASSLVGQGRETQYF
CDR3nt: TGTGCCAGCAGCTTAGTGGGGCAGGGCCGAGAGACCCAGTACTTC

abundance: NA
j_gene: TRBJ2-3
d_gene: NA
v_gene: TRBV6-1
CDR3aa: CASSDQGIGTDTQYF
CDR3nt: TGTGCCAGCAGTGACCAGGGGATCGGCACAGATACGCAGTATTTT

abundance: NA
j_gene: TRBJ2-6
d_gene: NA
v_gene: TRBV19
CDR3aa: CASSILGVLSGANVLTF
CDR3nt: TGTGCCAGTAGTATCTTAGGGGTGCTTTCTGGGGCCAACGTCCTGACTTTC

abundance: NA
j_gene: TRBJ1-2
d_gene: NA
v_gene: TRBV11-3
CDR3aa: CASSFDSSNYGYTF
CDR3nt: TGTGCCAGCAGCTTCGACAGTTCTAACTATGGCTACACCTTC

abundance: medium-sized
j_gene: TRBJ1-1
d_gene: NA
v_gene: TRBV28
CDR3aa: CASRGFTEAFF
CDR3nt: TGTGCCAGCAGGGGGTTCACTGAAGCTTTCTTT

abundance: few
j_gene: TRBJ2-2
d_gene: NA
v_gene: TRBV28
CDR3aa: CASSLPAVTGELFF
CDR3nt: TGTGCCAGCAGCCTCCCGGCAGTCACCGGGGAGCTGTTTTTT

abundance: few
j_gene: TRBJ1-3
d_gene: TRBD1
v_gene: TRBV15
CDR3aa: CATSRDRGPGNTIYF
CDR3nt: TGTGCCACCAGCAGAGACAGGGGGCCTGGAAACACCATATATTTT

abundance: NA
j_gene: TRBJ2-5
d_gene: TRBD2
v_gene: TRBV9
CDR3aa: CASSKTLAGGRETQYF
CDR3nt: TGTGCCAGCAGCAAGACACTAGCGGGAGGACGCGAGACCCAGTACTTC

abundance: few
j_gene: TRBJ2-1
d_gene: NA
v_gene: TRBV19
CDR3aa: CASSLGQSNEQFF
CDR3nt: TGTGCCAGTAGTTTAGGACAGAGCAATGAGCAGTTCTTC

abundance: medium-sized
j_gene: TRBJ2-6
d_gene: TRBD1
v_gene: TRBV11-3
CDR3aa: CASSLATQGAPGANVLTF
CDR3nt: TGTGCCAGCAGCTTGGCCACCCAGGGGGCGCCTGGGGCCAACGTCCTGACTTTC

abundance: NA
j_gene: TRBJ1-2
d_gene: NA
v_gene: TRBV7-9
CDR3aa: CASSLPLPSHGGYTF
CDR3nt: TGTGCCAGCAGCTTACCCTTACCTTCTCATGGCGGCTACACCTTC

abundance: NA
j_gene: TRBJ1-2
d_gene: TRBD1
v_gene: TRBV7-2
CDR3aa: CASSFNRGTEGYTF
CDR3nt: TGTGCCAGCAGCTTCAACAGGGGGACGGAGGGCTACACCTTC

abundance: medium-sized
j_gene: TRBJ2-5
d_gene: NA
v_gene: TRBV5-1
CDR3aa: CASSLGSGETQYF
CDR3nt: TGCGCCAGCAGCTTGGGATCGGGAGAGACCCAGTACTTC

abundance: NA
j_gene: TRBJ2-7
d_gene: TRBD1
v_gene: TRBV19
CDR3aa: CASSRPGQGYEQYF
CDR3nt: TGTGCCAGTAGTAGGCCGGGACAGGGTTACGAGCAGTACTTC

abundance: NA
j_gene: TRBJ1-1
d_gene: NA
v_gene: TRBV9
CDR3aa: CASSVGSLGTEAFF
CDR3nt: TGTGCCAGCAGCGTAGGTAGTCTGGGCACTGAAGCTTTCTTT

abundance: NA
j_gene: TRBJ1-5
d_gene: TRBD1
v_gene: TRBV9
CDR3aa: CASSETGGWGNQPQHF
CDR3nt: TGTGCCAGCAGCGAAACAGGGGGCTGGGGCAATCAGCCCCAGCATTTT

abundance: few
j_gene: TRBJ2-7
d_gene: NA
v_gene: TRBV29-1
CDR3aa: CSVEDSQDEQYF
CDR3nt: TGCAGCGTTGAAGATTCTCAGGACGAGCAGTACTTC

abundance: few
j_gene: TRBJ2-3
d_gene: TRBD2
v_gene: TRBV28
CDR3aa: CASSPTSDSTDTQYF
CDR3nt: TGTGCCAGCAGTCCGACTAGCGATAGCACAGATACGCAGTATTTT

abundance: NA
j_gene: TRBJ2-1
d_gene: NA
v_gene: TRBV6-5
CDR3aa: CASSRWNEQFF
CDR3nt: TGTGCCAGCAGCCGCTGGAATGAGCAGTTCTTC

abundance: NA
j_gene: TRBJ1-1
d_gene: NA
v_gene: TRBV27
CDR3aa: CASSLFGGAGTEAFF
CDR3nt: TGTGCCAGCAGTTTATTCGGGGGGGCGGGCACTGAAGCTTTCTTT

abundance: NA
j_gene: TRBJ2-3
d_gene: TRBD2
v_gene: TRBV7-2
CDR3aa: CASSLDSVAGMLNAQYF
CDR3nt: TGTGCCAGCAGCTTAGATTCTGTAGCGGGAATGTTGAACGCGCAGTATTTT

abundance: NA
j_gene: TRBJ2-7
d_gene: TRBD1
v_gene: TRBV5-6
CDR3aa: CASSLGQGPYEQYF
CDR3nt: TGTGCCAGCAGCTTGGGACAGGGTCCCTACGAGCAGTACTTC